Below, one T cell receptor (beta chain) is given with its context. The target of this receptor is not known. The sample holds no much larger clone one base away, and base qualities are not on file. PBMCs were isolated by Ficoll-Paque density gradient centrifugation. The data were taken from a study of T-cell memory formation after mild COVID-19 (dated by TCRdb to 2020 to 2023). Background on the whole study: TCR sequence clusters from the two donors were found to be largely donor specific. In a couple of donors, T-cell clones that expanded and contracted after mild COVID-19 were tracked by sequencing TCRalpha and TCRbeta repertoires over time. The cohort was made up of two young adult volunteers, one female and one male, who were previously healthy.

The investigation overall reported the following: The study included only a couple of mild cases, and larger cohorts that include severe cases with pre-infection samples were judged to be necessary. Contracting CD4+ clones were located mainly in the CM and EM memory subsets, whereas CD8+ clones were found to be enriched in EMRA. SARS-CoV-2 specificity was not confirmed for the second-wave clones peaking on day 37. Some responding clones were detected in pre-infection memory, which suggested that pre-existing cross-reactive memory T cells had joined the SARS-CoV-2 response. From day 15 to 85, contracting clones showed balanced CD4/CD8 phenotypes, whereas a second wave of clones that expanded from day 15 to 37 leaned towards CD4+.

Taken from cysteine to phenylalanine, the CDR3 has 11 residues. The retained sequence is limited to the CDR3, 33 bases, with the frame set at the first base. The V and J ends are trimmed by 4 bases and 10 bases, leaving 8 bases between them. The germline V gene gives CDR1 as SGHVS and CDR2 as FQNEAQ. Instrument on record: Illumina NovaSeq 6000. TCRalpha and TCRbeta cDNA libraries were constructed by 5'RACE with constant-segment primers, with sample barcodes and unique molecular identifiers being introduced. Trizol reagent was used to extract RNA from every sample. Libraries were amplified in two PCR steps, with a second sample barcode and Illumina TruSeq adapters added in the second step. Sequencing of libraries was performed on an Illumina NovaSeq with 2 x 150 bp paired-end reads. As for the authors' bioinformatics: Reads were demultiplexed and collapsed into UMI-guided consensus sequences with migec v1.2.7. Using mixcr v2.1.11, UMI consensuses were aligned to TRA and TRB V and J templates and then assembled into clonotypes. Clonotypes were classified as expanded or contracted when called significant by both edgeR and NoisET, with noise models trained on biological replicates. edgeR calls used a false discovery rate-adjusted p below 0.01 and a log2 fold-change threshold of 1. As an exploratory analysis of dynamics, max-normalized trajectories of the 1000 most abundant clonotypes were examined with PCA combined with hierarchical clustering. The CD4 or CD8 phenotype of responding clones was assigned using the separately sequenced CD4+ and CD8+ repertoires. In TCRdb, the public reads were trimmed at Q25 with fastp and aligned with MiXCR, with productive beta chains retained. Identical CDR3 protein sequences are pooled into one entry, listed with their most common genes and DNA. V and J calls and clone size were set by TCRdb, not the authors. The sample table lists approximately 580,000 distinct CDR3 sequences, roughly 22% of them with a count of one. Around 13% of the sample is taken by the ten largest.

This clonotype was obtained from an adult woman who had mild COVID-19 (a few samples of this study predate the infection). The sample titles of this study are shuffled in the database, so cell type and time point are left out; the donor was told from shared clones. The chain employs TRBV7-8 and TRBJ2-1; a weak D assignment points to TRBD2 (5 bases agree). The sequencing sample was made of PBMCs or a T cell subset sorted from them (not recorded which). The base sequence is TGTGCCAGCAGCTCTAGCAGGGAGCAGTTCTTC. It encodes CASSSSREQFF.